Listed here are 31 T cell receptor beta chains from one sample, sequenced in a study of T cells after yellow fever vaccination (dated by TCRdb to between 2019 and 2020). The library was produced with 5' RACE. Sequencing took place on an Illumina HiSeq 2500. Using fastp trimming at Q25 and MiXCR clonotype assembly, TCRdb reanalyzed the public sequencing data and kept in-frame beta chains. Every distinct CDR3 protein forms one entry, paired with its most common genes and DNA. Counted in this sample were 500,000 to 650,000 distinct CDR3 sequences; 9% to 15% of them appeared once. Jointly, the top ten make up under 15% of the sample. The treatment or condition label of this sample denotes: live attenuated yellow fever vaccine strain. This material consisted of PBMCs, taken on the day of the yellow fever booster vaccination. The receptors originated from a man aged 30 to 45 who received the YFV17D yellow fever vaccine.

This chain joins TRBV18 and TRBJ2-4, with TRBD1 identical over 7 bases. This CDR3 is 15 amino acids long. In germline, CDR1 is KGHSH, CDR2 LQKENI. The V and J ends lost 3 bases and 4 bases, in that order; junction bases with no gene match: 6. In DNA, the CDR3 is TGTGCCAGCTCACCTGACGGGACAGTTAAAAACATTCAGTACTTC. Translated, it gives CASSPDGTVKNIQYF.

The chain has TRBV5-6 and TRBJ2-2; D not resolved. The CDR3 extends over 14 amino acids. The germline gives CDR1 SGHDT, CDR2 YYEEEE. With 0 bases removed from V and 6 bases from J, the gap between germline ends came to 9 bases. The DNA for the CDR3 is TGTGCCAGCAGCTTGGGTTCGACCCCCGGGGAGCTGTTTTTT. Translation gives CASSLGSTPGELFF.

Many counts were recorded for this clonotype. The chain is built from TRBV5-1 and TRBJ2-7; TRBD1 is a possible D gene (5 bases). CDR3 length: 16 amino acids. CDR1 and CDR2 (germline): SGHRS, YFSETQ. V was clipped by 0 bases and J by 1 base, with 14 bases between them. CDR3 nucleotide sequence: TGCGCCAGCAGCTTGGAATGGGGAAGGGGTTCCTACGAGCAGTACTTC. This sequence encodes CASSLEWGRGSYEQYF.

The sample holds a few counts of this clonotype. The gene calls are TRBV20-1 and TRBJ2-7; 11 bases are a match to TRBD2. Unmatched junction bases numbered 3, after V lost 1 base and J lost 1 base. CDR3 size: 15 residues. Germline loops: CDR1 DFQATT, CDR2 SNEGSKA (reference sequence). CDR3 region: CSARVTSGASYEQYF. In DNA form, the CDR3 reads TGCAGTGCTAGAGTGACTAGCGGGGCTTCCTACGAGCAGTACTTC.

The V call is TRBV5-1, the J call TRBJ2-7, with 10 bases aligning to TRBD1. The CDR3 totals 17 residues. CDR1 and CDR2 (germline): SGHRS, YFSETQ. The junction had 15 bases not matched to a gene; V was cut back by 0 bases and J by 9 bases. For the CDR3, the DNA is TGCGCCAGCAGCTTGGCCTTGGTGGGGGACAGGGGCGGAGTGCAGTACTTC. It encodes CASSLALVGDRGGVQYF.

The rearrangement links TRBV20-1 to TRBJ2-7; possibly TRBD2 for D (5 bases). Germline V lookup: CDR1 DFQATT, CDR2 SNEGSKA (reference sequence). The CDR3 is 14 residues long. V was trimmed by 7 bases and J by 2 bases, leaving 18 bases between them. DNA of the CDR3: TGCAGTGAAAGAAAACCCCTCGGGACCTACGAGCAGTACTTC. This sequence encodes CSERKPLGTYEQYF.

The chain links TRBV7-2 to TRBJ2-5; TRBD1 agrees at 10 bases. Trimming at V came to 11 bases and at J to 1 base, leaving 10 bases not matched to a gene. Looked up from germline, CDR1 is SGHTA and CDR2 is FQGNSA. The CDR3 is made up of 15 amino acids. CDR3: CAGSTGQGSQETQYF. The CDR3 region has the DNA TGTGCCGGGAGCACGGGACAGGGGAGCCAAGAGACCCAGTACTTC.

This clonotype was found a few times. The chain has TRBV13 and TRBJ2-5; D possibly corresponds to TRBD2 (7 bases). Germline V lookup: CDR1 PRHDT, CDR2 FYEKMQ (reference sequence). The V end was cut by 3 bases, the J end by 2 bases, with 19 bases between. The CDR3 is 17 residues long. The CDR3: CASSFCREGGSQETQYF. The CDR3 nucleotides read TGTGCCAGCAGCTTCTGTAGGGAGGGGGGAAGTCAAGAGACCCAGTACTTC.

The chain carries TRBV6-2 or TRBV6-3 and TRBJ1-2; 7 bases agree with TRBD1. The germline gives CDR1 MNHEY, CDR2 SVGEGT. V lost 7 bases, J lost 8 bases, and 10 bases stayed unmatched. The CDR3 loop spans 13 amino acids. The DNA for the CDR3 is TGTGCCAGCACTTCTACAGGGGCGAGAGGCTACACCTTC. Translating it yields CASTSTGARGYTF.

This clonotype occurred a few times. The chain is built from TRBV5-1 and TRBJ2-5, with TRBD2 matching 12 bases. The ends lost 4 bases at V and 13 bases at J; junction bases unmatched: 11. Germline lookup yields CDR1 SGHRS and CDR2 YFSETQ. The CDR3 consists of 14 residues. The CDR3 loop is CASSVETSGSISYF. In DNA form, the CDR3 reads TGCGCCAGCAGCGTCGAGACTAGCGGGAGTATTTCGTACTTC.

Only a few counts were recorded for this clonotype. This chain connects TRBV9 to TRBJ2-1, with 11 nucleotides matching TRBD2. CDR1 SGDLS and CDR2 YYNGEE come from the germline V gene. CDR3 length equals 15 residues. Trimming at V came to 0 bases and at J to 10 bases, leaving 6 bases not matched to a gene. CDR3 amino acids: CASSVDTSGRGEQFF. The CDR3 coding sequence is TGTGCCAGCAGCGTAGATACTAGCGGGAGAGGGGAGCAGTTCTTC.

The sample holds a few counts of this clonotype. The rearrangement links TRBV5-1 to TRBJ2-5; 11 positions match TRBD2. In germline, CDR1 is SGHRS, CDR2 YFSETQ. This CDR3 contains 18 residues. V was clipped by 4 bases and J by 5 bases; unmatched bases: 16. In DNA, the CDR3 is TGCGCCAGCAGCGAAGGGACTAGCGGTTCTCCGATTTTTGAGACCCAGTACTTC. As protein: CASSEGTSGSPIFETQYF.

The chain links TRBV20-1 to TRBJ2-6, with D perhaps TRBD2 (6 bases). From germline, CDR1 is DFQATT and CDR2 SNEGSKA (reference sequence). Deletions cut 0 bases from V and 2 bases from J, with 23 bases between. CDR3 length: 20 amino acids. The CDR3: CSARELGRESFTAGANVLTF. The CDR3 region has the DNA TGCAGTGCTAGAGAGCTAGGACGGGAGAGTTTCACGGCTGGGGCCAACGTCCTGACTTTC.

CDR3 loop: CASNPGGNIYEQYF. The CDR3 DNA sequence: TGTGCCAGCAATCCAGGGGGAAACATCTACGAGCAGTACTTC. The chain recombines TRBV7-2 with TRBJ2-7; 7 bases align to TRBD1. Germline CDR1 reads SGHTA; CDR2 reads FQGNSA. The J segment lost 3 bases and the V segment lost 7 bases, leaving 9 bases of the junction unmatched. This CDR3 has 14 amino acids.

The rearrangement links TRBV30 to TRBJ2-1; 13 bases align to TRBD2. This CDR3 region has 15 residues. Germline V lookup: CDR1 GTSNPN, CDR2 SVGIG (reference sequence). V lost 0 bases, J lost 13 bases, and 9 bases stayed unmatched. CDR3 DNA: TGTGCCTGGAGTGTAGGGACTAGCGGGAACCGCCCCCAGTTCTTC. It specifies CAWSVGTSGNRPQFF.

This chain links TRBV5-1 with TRBJ2-5, with D perhaps matching TRBD2 (6 bases). V was pared by 0 bases and J by 5 bases, with 14 bases between. In germline, CDR1 is SGHRS, CDR2 YFSETQ. The CDR3 consists of 15 residues. The DNA for the CDR3 is TGCGCCAGCAGCTTGGTTGGCCAGGGAGGTGAGACCCAGTACTTC. This codes for CASSLVGQGGETQYF. The full variable domain, rest sourced from reference TRBV5-1 and TRBJ2-5, is KAGVTQTPRYLIKTRGQQVTLSCSPISGHRSVSWYQQTPGQGLQFLFEYFSETQRNKGNFPGRFSGRQFSNSRSEMNVSTLELGDSALYLCASSLVGQGGETQYFGPGTRLLVL.

This clonotype has just a few counts. J is TRBJ2-3 and V is TRBV7-9, with D perhaps TRBD1 or TRBD2 (5 bases each). CDR1 and CDR2 from the germline V gene are SEHNR and FQNEAQ (reference sequence). This CDR3 is built from 14 residues. The V end lost 3 bases, the J end lost 4 bases, and 11 bases lay between the germline ends. The CDR3 reads CASSFGGEADTQYF. In DNA form, the CDR3 reads TGTGCCAGCAGCTTTGGGGGAGAGGCAGATACGCAGTATTTT.

This clonotype was counted many times. DNA of the CDR3: TGCAGTGCCAAACAGGGGGCGAAGAACACCGGGGAGCTGTTTTTT. Its protein is CSAKQGAKNTGELFF. The chain combines TRBV20-1 with TRBJ2-2; 9 bases line up with TRBD1. The V and J ends lost 6 bases and 1 base, in that order; junction bases with no gene match: 6. Germline lookup yields CDR1 DFQATT and CDR2 SNEGSKA (reference sequence). The CDR3 has 15 amino acids.

This clonotype has more than one count but fewer than ten. The gene calls are TRBV7-2 and TRBJ2-1; TRBD1 matches at 9 bases. The CDR3 length is 15 residues. The germline V gene encodes CDR1 SGHTA and CDR2 FQGNSA. After removal of 5 bases from V and 4 bases from J, the junction contained 6 bases not matched to a gene. The CDR3 DNA is TGTGCCAGCAGCCTACACAGGGGGCGGTACAATGAGCAGTTCTTC. Translation gives CASSLHRGRYNEQFF.

The count of this clonotype is one. This chain uses TRBV11-2 with TRBJ2-4; tentative D call: TRBD2 (5 bases). Germline loops: CDR1 SGHAT, CDR2 FQNNGV. V was clipped by 0 bases and J by 9 bases, with 18 bases between them. This CDR3 has 16 amino acids. The CDR3, as DNA: TGTGCCAGCAGCTTAGAGGCCGGGGATAGAGGCGGCATTCAGTACTTC. Its protein product is CASSLEAGDRGGIQYF.

This clonotype was seen a few times. V gene TRBV5-1 combines with J gene TRBJ2-7; TRBD1 aligns across 9 bases. V shed 5 bases, J shed 1 base, and the junction held 7 bases outside the gene matches. Per the germline V gene, CDR1 is SGHRS and CDR2 is YFSETQ. The CDR3 contains 15 residues. The DNA of the CDR3 is TGCGCCAGCAGTCCCACGGGACAGGGATCCTACGAGCAGTACTTC. Translation: CASSPTGQGSYEQYF.

Here the CDR3 reads CSASTPGEDGYTF. CDR3 in DNA: TGCAGTGCTTCCACGCCAGGGGAAGATGGCTACACCTTC. The V call is TRBV20-1, the J call TRBJ1-2; TRBD1 might be the D (6 bases). CDR1 is DFQATT, CDR2 SNEGSKA, per germline (reference sequence). CDR3 length equals 13 residues. The ends were cut back, 5 bases at V and 6 bases at J, with 16 bases in the middle.

The chain uses TRBV5-1 and TRBJ1-4, with TRBD1 identical over 7 bases. This CDR3 spans 15 amino acids. Germline CDR1 SGHRS, CDR2 YFSETQ. V shed 3 bases, J shed 5 bases, and the junction held 7 bases outside the gene matches. The CDR3 DNA sequence: TGCGCCAGCAGCTACACCGGGACAGCGAATGAAAAACTGTTTTTT. Amino acid sequence: CASSYTGTANEKLFF.

The table lists this clonotype with a few counts. The chain employs TRBV5-4 and TRBJ2-3; the match to TRBD2 covers 12 bases. The CDR3 runs 17 residues. J lost 0 bases, V lost 3 bases, and 5 bases had no gene match. Germline V gene data show CDR1 as SGHNT and CDR2 as YYREEE (reference sequence). CDR3 nucleotides: TGTGCCAGCAGCTCCGGACTAGCGGGATATAGCACAGATACGCAGTATTTT. Encoded protein: CASSSGLAGYSTDTQYF.

The chain recombines TRBV14 with TRBJ2-1, with 16 bases matching TRBD2. Germline lookup yields CDR1 SGHDN and CDR2 FVKESK. This CDR3 is built from 16 residues. Trimming removed 2 bases from V and 9 bases from J; junction bases left unmatched: 4. The CDR3 protein is CASSQLGLAGGVEQFF. DNA for the CDR3: TGTGCCAGCAGCCAACTGGGACTAGCGGGAGGGGTTGAGCAGTTCTTC.

This clonotype has only a few counts. The J gene is TRBJ1-1, the V gene TRBV29-1; D perhaps matches TRBD1 (5 bases). Trimming pared 4 bases from V and 0 bases from J, leaving 9 bases between. Per the germline V gene, CDR1 is SQVTM and CDR2 is ANQGSEA. The CDR3 consists of 13 residues. The CDR3 bases are TGCAGCGTTGTTGGGGCGCTGAACACTGAAGCTTTCTTT. Translation gives CSVVGALNTEAFF.

A word on this clonotype: Given the absence of the conserved phenylalanine or tryptophan at the CDR3 end, a read error is likely. V and J are TRBV7-9 and TRBJ2-5; D unclear. V lost 5 bases to trimming and J lost 5 bases, with 12 bases between them. The germline CDR1 and CDR2 sequences are SEHNR and FQNEAQ (reference sequence). CDR3 length equals 13 residues. The chain's CDR3 is CASSLGFKETQYS. The DNA for the CDR3 is TGTGCCAGCAGCCTAGGGTTCAAGGAGACCCAGTACTCC.

The chain has TRBV27 and TRBJ2-7; possibly TRBD1 or TRBD2 for D (6 bases each). There are 16 residues in the CDR3. Germline V gene lookup returns CDR1 MNHEY and CDR2 SMNVEV (reference sequence). Trimming cost V 5 bases and J 4 bases, with 21 bases left between them. The CDR3 bases are TGTGCCAGCAGTGTGACAGGCTTCGGGAGCCTTTACGAGCAGTACTTC. It translates to CASSVTGFGSLYEQYF.

This clonotype was recorded a few times. This chain connects TRBV29-1 to TRBJ1-1; possible D gene TRBD1, 6 bases. The length of the CDR3 is 17 residues. Germline V gives CDR1 SQVTM, CDR2 ANQGSEA. Trimming removed 3 bases from V and 3 bases from J, with 23 bases in between. This chain's CDR3 is CSVDGGPARNRDTEAFF. Written as DNA, the CDR3 is TGCAGCGTTGACGGGGGCCCAGCAAGAAATCGAGACACTGAAGCTTTCTTT.

The chain has TRBV7-2 and TRBJ2-7; 7 bases align to TRBD2. This CDR3 comprises 16 residues. Germline V gene data show CDR1 as SGHTA and CDR2 as FQGNSA. V shed 2 bases, J shed 2 bases, and the junction held 9 bases outside the gene matches. The CDR3 DNA reads TGTGCCAGCAGCTTAAGCCCCACTAGCGCTACCTACGAGCAGTACTTC. Translated, it gives CASSLSPTSATYEQYF.

This clonotype showed up just a few times. The V gene is TRBV7-2, the J gene TRBJ2-1, with 8 positions matching TRBD2. The J segment lost 6 bases and the V segment lost 0 bases, leaving 4 bases of the junction unmatched. This CDR3 spans 15 amino acids. The germline V gene encodes CDR1 SGHTA and CDR2 FQGNSA. In DNA, the CDR3 is TGTGCCAGCAGCTTAGCAGCGGGAGTGGTCAATGAGCAGTTCTTC. Its translation is CASSLAAGVVNEQFF. Looking up the rest from reference TRBV7-2 and TRBJ2-1 gives the full variable domain: GAGVSQSPSNKVTEKGKDVELRCDPISGHTALYWYRQSLGQGLEFLIYFQGNSAPDKSGLPSDRFSAERTGGSVSTLTIQRTQQEDSAVYLCASSLAAGVVNEQFFGPGTRLTVL.